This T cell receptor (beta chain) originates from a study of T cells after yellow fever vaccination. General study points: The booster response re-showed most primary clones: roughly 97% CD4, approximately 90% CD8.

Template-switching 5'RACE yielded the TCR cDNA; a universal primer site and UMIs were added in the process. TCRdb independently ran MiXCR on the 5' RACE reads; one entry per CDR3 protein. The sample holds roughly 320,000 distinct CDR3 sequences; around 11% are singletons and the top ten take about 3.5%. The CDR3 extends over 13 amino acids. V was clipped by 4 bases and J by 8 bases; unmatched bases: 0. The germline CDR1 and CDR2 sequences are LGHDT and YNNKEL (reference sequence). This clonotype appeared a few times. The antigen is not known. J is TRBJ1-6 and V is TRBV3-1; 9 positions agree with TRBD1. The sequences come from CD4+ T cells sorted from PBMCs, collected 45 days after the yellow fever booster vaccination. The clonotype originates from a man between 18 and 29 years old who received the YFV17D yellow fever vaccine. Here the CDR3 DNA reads TGTGCCAGCAGCCGGGACAGGGATTCACCCCTCCACTTT. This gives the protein CASSRDRDSPLHF.